One sample yielded the 32 T cell receptor beta chains listed below, sequenced in a study of blood T cell repertoires in COVID-19 (dated by TCRdb to the early 2020s). Receptor amplification or capture employed the immunoSEQ multiplex PCR assay. This is the immuneACCESS table as TCRdb keeps it, with only in-frame sequences that have V and J called. A part of the clones is gone; compared with another copy, unresolved V genes explain less than half, and the rest is unexplained. The sample table contains approximately 65,000 clones; only one count was recorded for over 75% of them. The top ten constitute 4.7% of the sample. The sequenced sample consisted of peripheral blood. All receptors derive from a human donor in a cohort sampled during active COVID-19.

This sequence joins TRBV19 and TRBJ1-1, with D hard to call. Germline V lookup: CDR1 LNHDA, CDR2 SQIVND (reference sequence). CDR3 length: 14 residues. Trimming removed 3 bases from V and 0 bases from J, with 8 bases in between. The CDR3 coding sequence is TGTGCCAGTAGTATCGCGGCGGTGAACACTGAAGCTTTCTTT. The encoded protein is CASSIAAVNTEAFF.

The chain carries TRBV18 and TRBJ2-7, with a weak D call TRBD1 (6 bases). CDR1 and CDR2 (germline): KGHSH, LQKENI. This CDR3 contains 19 residues. Trimming left V 0 bases short and J 1 base short, with 22 bases between. The DNA of the CDR3 is TGTGCCAGCTCACCACCCTCTGGGGGCTACCCCCACCGTTCCTACGAGCAGTACTTC. Residues: CASSPPSGGYPHRSYEQYF.

The genes are TRBV2 and TRBJ2-1, with a possible D match to TRBD2 (6 bases). The V end was cut by 2 bases, the J end by 4 bases, with 12 bases between. CDR1 SNHLY and CDR2 FYNNEI come from the germline V gene. This CDR3 comprises 15 residues. CDR3 nucleotides: TGTGCCAGCAGTGAATTTAGCGGTGATTACAATGAGCAGTTCTTC. Its translation: CASSEFSGDYNEQFF.

The chain uses TRBV7-9 and TRBJ2-7; a possible D gene is TRBD2 (6 bases). The germline V and J ends were trimmed by 5 bases and 0 bases, with 11 bases remaining between them. Germline CDR1 reads SEHNR; CDR2 reads FQNEAQ (reference sequence). The CDR3 contains 14 residues. CDR3 in amino acids: CASSSSGSSYEQYF. The CDR3, as DNA: TGTGCCAGCAGCAGTAGCGGTAGCTCCTACGAGCAGTACTTC.

The chain recombines TRBV14 with TRBJ2-5, with D uncertain. This CDR3 comprises 15 residues. Germline V gives CDR1 SGHDN, CDR2 FVKESK. V lost 1 base and J lost 0, with 9 bases in between. The CDR3, as DNA: TGTGCCAGCAGCCAAGGGATTGGGCACCAAGAGACCCAGTACTTC. Amino acids: CASSQGIGHQETQYF.

The rearrangement joins TRBV6-6 to TRBJ1-1, with 7 bases aligning to TRBD1. Germline V gives CDR1 MNHNY, CDR2 SVGAGI (reference sequence). J was trimmed by 4 bases and V by 9 bases; bases with no gene match: 8. This CDR3 comprises 13 residues. CDR3 protein: CASRDRVGTEAFF. The CDR3 DNA follows: TGTGCCAGTCGAGACAGGGTGGGCACTGAAGCTTTCTTT.

The chain has TRBV19 and TRBJ1-6; no clear D. V lost 5 bases, J lost 7 bases, and 9 bases lay in between. This CDR3 has 13 residues. Germline CDR1 LNHDA, CDR2 SQIVND (reference sequence). The CDR3 protein is CASSVSVNSPLHF. The CDR3, as DNA: TGTGCCAGTAGTGTATCAGTAAATTCACCCCTCCACTTT.

The chain joins TRBV29-1 to TRBJ2-5; 11 bases fit TRBD1. CDR1 SQVTM and CDR2 ANQGSEA come from the germline V gene. V was pared by 7 bases and J by 4 bases, with 8 bases of the junction left unmatched. CDR3 size: 14 residues. The chain's CDR3 is CSATGQGAGETQYF. The CDR3 DNA is TGCAGCGCTACAGGACAGGGGGCGGGAGAGACCCAGTACTTC.

The chain uses TRBV29-1 and TRBJ2-1, with 10 bases matching TRBD1. Germline V lookup: CDR1 SQVTM, CDR2 ANQGSEA. The junction had 7 bases not matched to a gene; V was cut back by 6 bases and J by 2 bases. This CDR3 is built from 15 residues. The CDR3 reads CSVRDRGPAYNEQFF. The CDR3 bases are TGCAGCGTACGAGACAGGGGGCCTGCCTACAATGAGCAGTTCTTC.

The genes are TRBV6-5 and TRBJ2-7, with 12 bases lining up with TRBD2. Germline lookup yields CDR1 MNHEY and CDR2 SVGAGI. The junction had 2 bases not matched to a gene; V was cut back by 6 bases and J by 2 bases. This CDR3 comprises 14 residues. The CDR3 sequence is CASSGTSGPYEQYF. The CDR3 DNA sequence: TGTGCCAGCAGCGGGACTAGCGGGCCCTACGAGCAGTACTTC.

The V and J genes are TRBV9 and TRBJ2-3, with 9 bases lining up with TRBD2. After removal of 1 base from V and 5 bases from J, the junction contained 5 bases not matched to a gene. From germline, CDR1 is SGDLS and CDR2 YYNGEE. The CDR3 consists of 15 residues. CDR3 sequence reads: CASSVSGGPGDTQYF. The CDR3 bases are TGTGCCAGCAGCGTAAGCGGGGGGCCAGGAGATACGCAGTATTTT.

This clone was seen only a few times. The chain has TRBV5-1 and TRBJ1-2, with TRBD1 as a possible D gene (6 bases). The CDR3 extends over 15 amino acids. The V gene lost 1 base and the J gene lost 4 bases, with 14 bases spanning the gap. The V gene's germline CDR1 is SGHRS and CDR2 YFSETQ. In DNA form, the CDR3 reads TGCGCCAGCAGCTTGACCCCAGGGGCGGGCTATGGCTACACCTTC. It codes for CASSLTPGAGYGYTF. The variable domain in full, with the rest retrieved from reference TRBV5-1 and TRBJ1-2, is KAGVTQTPRYLIKTRGQQVTLSCSPISGHRSVSWYQQTPGQGLQFLFEYFSETQRNKGNFPGRFSGRQFSNSRSEMNVSTLELGDSALYLCASSLTPGAGYGYTFGSGTRLTVV.

The chain carries TRBV29-1 and TRBJ2-1; the match to TRBD1 covers 9 bases. The germline CDR1 and CDR2 sequences are SQVTM and ANQGSEA. V lost 7 bases, J lost 8 bases, and 6 bases stayed unmatched. The CDR3 has 12 amino acids. The CDR3 sequence is CSAPDRGDEQFF. CDR3 in DNA: TGCAGCGCACCGGACAGGGGCGATGAGCAGTTCTTC.

The V gene is TRBV5-5, the J gene TRBJ2-3, with 10 bases that match TRBD1. The CDR3 runs 14 residues. Looked up from germline, CDR1 is SGHKS and CDR2 is YYEKEE (reference sequence). The junction had 2 bases not matched to a gene; V was cut back by 4 bases and J by 3 bases. The CDR3 protein is CASSGTGVTDTQYF. DNA of the CDR3: TGTGCCAGCAGCGGGACAGGGGTAACAGATACGCAGTATTTT.

J is TRBJ1-1 and V is TRBV6-2 or TRBV6-3, with D uncertain. V lost 1 base and J 6 bases, leaving 15 bases between the germline ends. The CDR3 is 15 amino acids. Germline lookup yields CDR1 MNHEY and CDR2 SVGEGT. The CDR3 DNA reads TGTGCCAGCAGTTACTTGGAGCCAACAACCTCTGAAGCTTTCTTT. It codes for CASSYLEPTTSEAFF.

The chain links TRBV5-6 to TRBJ2-7, with TRBD1 matching over 7 bases. CDR3 length: 14 residues. The germline V gene has CDR1 SGHDT and CDR2 YYEEEE. The junction had 9 bases not matched to a gene; V was cut back by 1 base and J by 8 bases. The DNA for the CDR3 is TGTGCCAGCAGCTTGTTAGTAACAGGGGAGAAGCAGTACTTC. It translates to CASSLLVTGEKQYF.

This clone came up once. The chain employs TRBV7-6 and TRBJ1-1; D is perhaps TRBD1 (6 bases). CDR3 length: 18 amino acids. Trimming removed 1 base at V and 0 bases at J, with 18 bases between. Germline V CDR1 and CDR2: SGHVS, FNYEAQ. The CDR3 DNA is TGTGCCAGCAGCTTAGGGGGCGGGCAGGGGCTGATGAACACTGAAGCTTTCTTT. Amino acids: CASSLGGGQGLMNTEAFF.

The rearrangement links TRBV2 to TRBJ2-7, with D possibly TRBD1 on 6 matching bases. The CDR3 runs to 13 residues. Trimming cost V 7 bases and J 4 bases, with 14 bases left between them. CDR1 is SNHLY and CDR2 is FYNNEI in the germline V gene. CDR3 in amino acids: CASKGQTIYEQYF. CDR3 nucleotide sequence: TGTGCCAGCAAAGGACAGACAATTTACGAGCAGTACTTC.

V usage is TRBV5-6 and J usage is TRBJ1-4, with a tentative D call TRBD1 (5 bases). CDR1 and CDR2 from the germline V gene are SGHDT and YYEEEE. CDR3 size: 14 residues. The V and J ends lost 3 bases and 7 bases respectively, with 13 bases between them. This CDR3 is CASSYRGGGEKLFF. CDR3 in DNA: TGTGCCAGCAGCTACCGTGGGGGAGGTGAAAAACTGTTTTTT.

The chain uses TRBV9 and TRBJ2-1; 7 bases are shared with TRBD2. The CDR3 runs 14 residues. Trimming took 3 bases from V and 7 from J; bases not matched to a gene: 7. Per germline, CDR1 SGDLS and CDR2 YYNGEE. The CDR3 here is CASSARTSGNEQFF. Written as DNA, the CDR3 is TGTGCCAGCAGCGCCCGGACTAGTGGGAATGAGCAGTTCTTC.

This clone turned up a few times. V is TRBV19 and J is TRBJ2-3, with 14 bases fitting TRBD2. Trimming at V came to 8 bases and at J to 3 bases, leaving 16 bases not matched to a gene. Germline-derived CDR1 and CDR2 are LNHDA and SQIVND (reference sequence). The CDR3 runs to 19 residues. This CDR3 reads CASLPSTGTSGRGTDTQYF. The DNA of the CDR3 is TGTGCCAGTCTCCCATCGACCGGGACTAGCGGGAGAGGGACAGATACGCAGTATTTT.

The chain couples TRBV18 to TRBJ2-1, with D perhaps TRBD2 (6 bases). This CDR3 is 15 amino acids long. With 6 bases removed from V and 0 bases from J, the gap between germline ends came to 12 bases. From germline, CDR1 is KGHSH and CDR2 LQKENI. Here the CDR3 reads CASSRDGSSYNEQFF. DNA of the CDR3: TGTGCCAGCTCCCGGGACGGGAGCTCCTACAATGAGCAGTTCTTC.

CDR3 sequence reads: CASSREGGAQFF. Here the CDR3 DNA reads TGTGCCAGTAGTAGGGAGGGCGGGGCCCAGTTCTTC. J is TRBJ2-1 and V is TRBV19; the match to TRBD2 covers 7 bases. The length of the CDR3 is 12 residues. Looked up from germline, CDR1 is LNHDA and CDR2 is SQIVND (reference sequence). The ends lost 4 bases at V and 13 bases at J; junction bases unmatched: 7.

This chain uses TRBV6-2 or TRBV6-3 with TRBJ1-6, with TRBD1 matching over 7 bases. There are 16 residues in the CDR3. Trimming cost V 5 bases and J 4 bases; bases outside gene matches: 8. Germline lookup yields CDR1 MNHEY and CDR2 SVGEGT. The CDR3 coding sequence is TGTGCCAGCAGTAATGACAGGGTTGGATATAATTCACCCCTCCACTTT. Translation gives CASSNDRVGYNSPLHF.

The chain joins TRBV3-1 (or the pseudogene TRBV3-2) to TRBJ2-5; 9 bases agree with TRBD2. V dropped 1 base and J dropped 5; count of bases not matched to a gene: 11. The CDR3 is 17 residues long. The V gene's germline CDR1 is LGHDT and CDR2 YNNKEL (reference sequence). In DNA form, the CDR3 reads TGTGCCAGCAGCCAAGGGTGGTTGCGGGGGGGAGAGGAGACCCAGTACTTC. This translates into CASSQGWLRGGEETQYF.

This clone was found a few times. The chain's CDR3 is CASSGQMNQPQHF. CDR3 in DNA: TGTGCCAGCAGTGGACAAATGAATCAGCCCCAGCATTTT. This chain links TRBV2 with TRBJ1-5; D uncertain. Looked up from germline, CDR1 is SNHLY and CDR2 is FYNNEI. This CDR3 has 13 residues. With 4 bases removed from V and 4 bases from J, the gap between germline ends came to 8 bases.

This chain connects TRBV6-2 or TRBV6-3 to TRBJ1-2; D remains ambiguous. Trimming cost V 5 bases and J 8 bases, with 15 bases left between them. The germline gives CDR1 MNHEY, CDR2 SVGEGT. The CDR3 sequence is 13 residues long. CDR3: CASSDPRAGGYTF. The CDR3 nucleotides are TGTGCCAGCAGTGACCCTCGGGCGGGGGGCTACACCTTC.

The V call is TRBV18, the J call TRBJ1-4; D is unresolved. The CDR3 is 12 residues long. The germline V and J ends were trimmed by 3 bases and 16 bases, with 15 bases remaining between them. Germline values: CDR1 KGHSH, CDR2 LQKENI. CDR3 in DNA: TGTGCCAGCTCACCGAACTTGCGGGAAGAGTTTTTT. It yields the protein CASSPNLREEFF.

V usage is TRBV5-1 and J usage is TRBJ2-3, with a tentative D call TRBD2 (6 bases). Trimming took 0 bases from V and 5 from J, leaving 13 bases between them. Germline V gene data show CDR1 as SGHRS and CDR2 as YFSETQ. CDR3 length equals 15 residues. CDR3 DNA sequence: TGCGCCAGCAGCTTGGTTCCGGGAGCAGGAGATACGCAGTATTTT. It is translated as CASSLVPGAGDTQYF.

The rearrangement joins TRBV5-8 to TRBJ2-3; D remains ambiguous. With 0 bases removed from V and 2 bases from J, the gap between germline ends came to 4 bases. This CDR3 spans 13 amino acids. Germline V gene data show CDR1 as SGHTS and CDR2 as YDEGEE. CDR3 DNA sequence: TGTGCCAGCAGCTTGGCAAACACAGATACGCAGTATTTT. This encodes CASSLANTDTQYF.

The chain couples TRBV6-5 to TRBJ1-1; 8 nucleotides align to TRBD1. The V and J ends lost 2 bases and 3 bases, in that order; junction bases with no gene match: 5. Germline V gives CDR1 MNHEY, CDR2 SVGAGI. This CDR3 spans 15 amino acids. The CDR3 coding sequence is TGTGCCAGCAGTTACACGACAGGGGAGGACACTGAAGCTTTCTTT. Its protein product is CASSYTTGEDTEAFF.

The rearrangement uses TRBV7-2 and TRBJ1-1; tentatively, D is TRBD1 (5 bases). Germline-derived CDR1 and CDR2 are SGHTA and FQGNSA. The ends were cut back, 3 bases at V and 4 bases at J, with 9 bases in the middle. The CDR3 runs 13 residues. The CDR3 sequence: CASSFKGATEAFF. In DNA form, the CDR3 reads TGTGCCAGCAGCTTCAAAGGGGCCACTGAAGCTTTCTTT.